This entry lists 17 T cell receptor beta chains sequenced from one sample in a study of shared clonotypes between healthy human individuals. The table came from immunoSEQ multiplex PCR; TCRdb's copy has only in-frame clones and leaves some out. The table shows over 1.4 million clones, with 96% occurring only once. The sample taken for sequencing was naive CD4+ T cells sorted from blood. Subset specified: CD45RA+ positively selected. The source is a man aged 25 to 40 in good health.

The chain employs TRBV5-1 and TRBJ2-7, with 9 bases fitting TRBD2. Germline lookup yields CDR1 SGHRS and CDR2 YFSETQ. Germline trimming cut 6 bases from V and 2 bases from J; bases unmatched to any gene: 15. There are 17 residues in the CDR3. The CDR3 here is CASKEREANQFAYEQYF. The CDR3 nucleotides read TGCGCCAGCAAGGAGCGGGAGGCCAATCAATTCGCCTACGAGCAGTACTTC.

The V and J genes are TRBV5-1 and TRBJ2-3, with D perhaps matching TRBD1 or TRBD2 (5 bases each). V dropped 3 bases and J dropped 6 bases, with 14 bases sitting between them. From germline, CDR1 is SGHRS and CDR2 YFSETQ. The CDR3 sequence is 14 residues long. The CDR3 DNA follows: TGCGCCAGCAGCTGGGGGAGTGGTGTGGATACGCAGTATTTT. Protein sequence: CASSWGSGVDTQYF.

The V call is TRBV6-6, the J call TRBJ2-2; D remains unclear. The CDR3 runs to 12 residues. Deletions cut 10 bases from V and 6 bases from J, with 12 bases between. CDR1 and CDR2 (germline): MNHNY, SVGAGI (reference sequence). The CDR3 loop is CATSRASGELFF. CDR3 DNA sequence: TGTGCCACTTCTCGGGCCTCCGGGGAGCTGTTTTTT.

The V and J genes are TRBV27 and TRBJ1-1; possible D gene TRBD1, 5 bases. There are 14 residues in the CDR3. CDR1 MNHEY and CDR2 SMNVEV come from the germline V gene (reference sequence). V lost 3 bases and J 2 bases, leaving 10 bases between the germline ends. The CDR3 region is CASSLGGVNTEAFF. CDR3 nucleotides: TGTGCCAGCAGTTTGGGGGGGGTAAACACTGAAGCTTTCTTT.

The chain couples TRBV19 to TRBJ2-1; a weak D match, TRBD1 (6 bases). Germline values: CDR1 LNHDA, CDR2 SQIVND (reference sequence). CDR3 length equals 10 residues. Deletions cut 7 bases from V and 15 bases from J, with 13 bases between. The CDR3 loop reads CASTARGRFF. The CDR3 nucleotides read TGTGCCAGTACGGCCAGGGGTAGGTTCTTC.

The chain recombines TRBV4-3 with TRBJ2-7; TRBD1 matches 7 bases. The CDR3 covers 15 residues. Losses at the gene ends were 0 bases for V and 3 bases for J; bases not matched to a gene: 5. Per the germline V gene, CDR1 is LGHNA and CDR2 is YSLEER. The CDR3 sequence is CASSQERDSHYEQYF. The CDR3 nucleotides are TGCGCCAGCAGCCAAGAAAGGGACAGCCACTACGAGCAGTACTTC.

Concerning this clone itself: The identical CDR3 is also encoded by other nucleotide sequences in the sample. The chain joins TRBV7-3 to TRBJ2-5, with no clear D. CDR3 length equals 13 residues. Germline CDR1 and CDR2: SGHTA and FQGTGA. Trimming removed 1 base from V and 4 bases from J, with 7 bases in between. The CDR3 sequence: CASSLRGGETQYF. The CDR3 coding sequence is TGTGCCAGCAGCTTAAGAGGCGGAGAGACCCAGTACTTC.

This clone was recorded once. This rearrangement joins TRBV5-1 to TRBJ2-3; 9 bases are shared with TRBD1. The V gene end was trimmed by 2 bases and the J gene end by 0 bases; junction bases not matched to a gene: 10. This CDR3 spans 18 amino acids. From germline, CDR1 is SGHRS and CDR2 YFSETQ. As DNA, the CDR3 is TGCGCCAGCAGCTTAGACGGGACAGGGAAATTCAGCACAGATACGCAGTATTTT. Its translation: CASSLDGTGKFSTDTQYF.

Details on this clone: The same CDR3 arises from other DNA sequences in this sample as well. The rearrangement uses TRBV5-1 and TRBJ2-2; D might be TRBD1 (5 bases). This CDR3 has 15 amino acids. In germline, CDR1 is SGHRS, CDR2 YFSETQ. V lost 0 bases, J lost 5 bases, and 11 bases lay in between. The CDR3 loop reads CASSLGGGRTGELFF. DNA of the CDR3: TGCGCCAGCAGCTTGGGGGGCGGTAGGACCGGGGAGCTGTTTTTT.

The chain links TRBV7-2 to TRBJ2-1; D call uncertain. CDR1 is SGHTA and CDR2 is FQGNSA in the germline V gene. The CDR3 is 16 residues long. V lost 5 bases to trimming and J lost 4 bases, with 18 bases between them. CDR3 residues: CASSRTTWQPYNEQFF. The CDR3 DNA reads as TGTGCCAGCAGCCGTACGACTTGGCAACCATACAATGAGCAGTTCTTC.

The V call is TRBV7-6, the J call TRBJ2-5; 7 bases line up with TRBD2. J gave up 2 bases and V 1 base, and 4 bases lay outside the gene matches. This CDR3 has 15 residues. The germline CDR1 and CDR2 sequences are SGHVS and FNYEAQ. The CDR3 region has the DNA TGTGCCAGCAGCTTAGTGGGCGGGAGTCAAGAGACCCAGTACTTC. Translated: CASSLVGGSQETQYF.

With regard to this clone: Other DNA sequences of this sample code for an identical CDR3. CDR3 residues: CASSSTSGTDTQYF. CDR3 nucleotide sequence: TGCGCCAGCAGCTCGACTAGCGGCACAGATACGCAGTATTTT. This chain connects TRBV5-1 to TRBJ2-3, with 8 bases fitting TRBD2. There are 14 residues in the CDR3. V lost 3 bases, J lost 1 base, and 1 base stayed unmatched. The germline V gene encodes CDR1 SGHRS and CDR2 YFSETQ.

This clone has only a few counts. This rearrangement joins TRBV28 to TRBJ1-2; perhaps TRBD1 as D (6 bases). Germline V lookup: CDR1 MDHEN, CDR2 SYDVKM. This CDR3 has 13 residues. Trimming left V 10 bases short and J 5 bases short, with 17 bases between. CDR3 loop: CATRGGWSYGYTF. In DNA, the CDR3 is TGTGCCACGAGGGGGGGCTGGAGTTATGGCTACACCTTC.

Remarks on this clone: The same CDR3 can be traced to other DNA sequences in this sample. The gene calls are TRBV9 and TRBJ1-5; D is unresolved. V shed 0 bases and J shed 7 bases, with 8 bases lying between them. The CDR3 sequence is 13 residues long. CDR1 is SGDLS, CDR2 YYNGEE, per germline. This CDR3 reads CASSVGGEQPQHF. CDR3 coding DNA: TGTGCCAGCAGCGTAGGAGGTGAACAGCCCCAGCATTTT.

The chain combines TRBV7-9 with TRBJ2-3; TRBD2 is a possible D gene (5 bases). Trimming pared 3 bases from V and 3 bases from J, leaving 16 bases between. The CDR3 extends over 16 amino acids. CDR1 SEHNR and CDR2 FQNEAQ come from the germline V gene (reference sequence). The CDR3 nucleotides read TGTGCCAGCAGCTTTAGACCAGCGGAAGTAACAGATACGCAGTATTTT. Encoded protein: CASSFRPAEVTDTQYF.

CDR3 amino acids: CASSGTGESEQFF. DNA of the CDR3: TGTGCCAGCAGCGGCACTGGCGAAAGTGAGCAGTTCTTC. The rearrangement links TRBV5-4 to TRBJ2-1; D unclear. The germline gives CDR1 SGHNT, CDR2 YYREEE (reference sequence). V was cut by 4 bases and J by 9 bases, with 14 bases left in between. This CDR3 is 13 amino acids long.

The chain employs TRBV5-1 and TRBJ2-5; unclear D gene. CDR1 SGHRS and CDR2 YFSETQ come from the germline V gene. The CDR3 has 12 residues. V was clipped by 4 bases and J by 3 bases, with 7 bases between them. The CDR3 nucleotides are TGCGCCAGCAGCACTGAGGAAGAGACCCAGTACTTC. This translates into CASSTEEETQYF.